These 4 T cell receptor beta chains were all obtained from the same sample, sequenced in a study of early T cells in non-severe SARS-CoV-2 infection. One entry per CDR3 protein results from TCRdb running MiXCR on the 5' RACE reads. Of tens of thousands of distinct CDR3 sequences in the sample, about 9% were seen once. Sequenced: whole blood. All receptors come from an adult who was a healthcare worker with PCR-confirmed SARS-CoV-2 infection or an uninfected control (not recorded which).

The genes are TRBV4-2 and TRBJ2-3; 10 bases match TRBD2. The CDR3 is 16 residues long. J gave up 4 bases and V 0 bases, and 4 bases lay outside the gene matches. The germline V gene has CDR1 LGHNA and CDR2 YNFKEQ. CDR3 DNA sequence: TGTGCCAGCAGCCAAGATGAAGCGGGGGGGTCAGATACGCAGTATTTT. It translates to CASSQDEAGGSDTQYF.

This clonotype was recorded at least ten times. V usage is TRBV11-2 and J usage is TRBJ2-1; no reliable D call. Trimming left V 5 bases short and J 0 bases short, with 8 bases between. This CDR3 is built from 14 residues. CDR1 is SGHAT and CDR2 is FQNNGV in the germline V gene. CDR3 sequence: CASSQTSSYNEQFF. CDR3 coding DNA: TGTGCCAGCAGCCAAACGAGCTCCTACAATGAGCAGTTCTTC.

This clonotype was counted at least ten times. The chain joins TRBV6-1 to TRBJ2-7; D gene uncertain. The CDR3 is made up of 12 amino acids. Germline CDR1 and CDR2: MNHNS and SASEGT. Between the trimmed V and J ends, which lost 3 bases and 5 bases, there was a span of 8 bases. CDR3 nucleotides: TGTGCCAGCAGTGAGACACGGAACGAGCAGTACTTC. Amino acids: CASSETRNEQYF.

This clonotype was found many times. This chain links TRBV6-1 with TRBJ1-1; tentatively, D is TRBD1 (6 bases). The CDR3 runs 14 residues. Between the trimmed V and J ends, which lost 7 bases and 0 bases, there was a span of 12 bases. Germline V CDR1 and CDR2: MNHNS, SASEGT. CDR3 in amino acids: CASIGWDMNTEAFF. The CDR3 DNA reads as TGTGCCAGCATTGGATGGGACATGAACACTGAAGCTTTCTTT.